This T cell receptor (beta chain) is from a study of T cells in Graves' hyperthyroidism and ophthalmopathy. General study results and limits: Most thyroid clonotypes expanded above 0.001 were also detected in blood.

Researchers took RNA transcripts and amplified the TCR beta CDR3 regions from them. HTBI primers were used for first-round RT-PCR of the TCR CDR3. TCRdb used MiXCR to reprocess the multiplex PCR reads, holding one entry per CDR3 protein. The table includes about 350,000 distinct CDR3 sequences, about a sixth detected once. This clonotype was observed a few times. As yet, its antigen is unknown. Trimming left V 4 bases short and J 1 base short, with 10 bases between. Germline loops: CDR1 SQVTM, CDR2 ANQGSEA. The CDR3 sequence is 14 residues long. This receptor was identified in a woman in her twenties or thirties with Graves' hyperthyroidism that later progressed to Graves' ophthalmopathy. V is TRBV29-1 and J is TRBJ2-2; no firm D call. What was sequenced was blood. The CDR3 region has the DNA TGCAGCGTTGGCCCTATCGGGAACACCGGGGAGCTGTTTTTT. Protein: CSVGPIGNTGELFF.